Listed below are T cell receptor beta chains from one sample, sequenced in a study of blood T cells in healthy people across ages. Each CDR3 protein gets one entry after TCRdb re-called the 5' RACE reads with MiXCR. Of roughly 2 million distinct CDR3 sequences in the sample, about 50% were seen once. Sample: blood. These receptors all stem from a woman aged 40 to 50 in good health. CDR3s include the opening cysteine and the closing phenylalanine or tryptophan. Fields, in order: clone size, J gene, D gene, V gene, CDR3 protein, CDR3 DNA. A D gene is named only where the DNA matches it firmly. Clone size is shown for a subset of rows, as once, few, many or a class of expanded clone.

clone_size: NA; j_call: TRBJ1-4; d_call: TRBD1; v_call: TRBV7-9; cdr3_aa: CASSLGDSSTNEKLFF; cdr3_nt: TGTGCCAGCAGCTTAGGGGACAGCTCAACTAATGAAAAACTGTTTTTT
clone_size: few; j_call: TRBJ2-3; d_call: NA; v_call: TRBV6-2/TRBV6-3; cdr3_aa: CASSFTGPTSTDTQYF; cdr3_nt: TGTGCCAGCAGCTTTACAGGGCCGACTAGCACAGATACGCAGTATTTT
clone_size: few; j_call: TRBJ2-7; d_call: NA; v_call: TRBV4-3; cdr3_aa: CASSQEGGWSPYEQYF; cdr3_nt: TGCGCCAGCAGCCAAGAGGGGGGATGGAGTCCCTACGAGCAGTACTTC
clone_size: few; j_call: TRBJ2-2; d_call: TRBD1; v_call: TRBV6-1; cdr3_aa: CASSPGTGVNTGELFF; cdr3_nt: TGTGCCAGCAGCCCGGGGACAGGGGTGAACACCGGGGAGCTGTTTTTT
clone_size: NA; j_call: TRBJ2-1; d_call: TRBD1; v_call: TRBV28; cdr3_aa: CASITPGQGRNEQFF; cdr3_nt: TGTGCCAGCATTACACCGGGACAGGGTAGGAATGAGCAGTTCTTC
clone_size: NA; j_call: TRBJ2-5; d_call: TRBD2; v_call: TRBV5-1; cdr3_aa: CASSLSGGAHETQYF; cdr3_nt: TGCGCCAGCAGCTTGTCCGGGGGGGCCCACGAGACCCAGTACTTC
clone_size: NA; j_call: TRBJ2-1; d_call: TRBD2; v_call: TRBV6-2/TRBV6-3; cdr3_aa: CASNKAGGDYNEQFF; cdr3_nt: TGTGCCAGCAACAAAGCGGGGGGGGACTACAATGAGCAGTTCTTC
clone_size: few; j_call: TRBJ2-3; d_call: NA; v_call: TRBV29-1; cdr3_aa: CSVEDLGLTDTQYF; cdr3_nt: TGCAGCGTTGAAGACTTGGGGCTCACAGATACGCAGTATTTT
clone_size: many; j_call: TRBJ2-7; d_call: NA; v_call: TRBV20-1; cdr3_aa: CSASRGQLSDEQYF; cdr3_nt: TGCAGTGCGAGTCGGGGTCAGTTAAGTGACGAGCAGTACTTC
clone_size: few; j_call: TRBJ2-4; d_call: NA; v_call: TRBV27; cdr3_aa: CASSFSGVGEQYF; cdr3_nt: TGTGCCAGCAGTTTTTCGGGGGTTGGGGAGCAGTACTTC
clone_size: NA; j_call: TRBJ1-2; d_call: TRBD1; v_call: TRBV7-2; cdr3_aa: CASSSNRGAYYGYTF; cdr3_nt: TGTGCCAGCAGCTCCAACAGGGGGGCTTACTATGGCTACACCTTC
clone_size: NA; j_call: TRBJ2-3; d_call: TRBD2; v_call: TRBV7-2; cdr3_aa: CASSDVTSGYTDTQYF; cdr3_nt: TGTGCCAGCAGCGACGTCACTAGCGGGTACACAGATACGCAGTATTTT
clone_size: many; j_call: TRBJ2-7; d_call: NA; v_call: TRBV7-2; cdr3_aa: CASSLAAGSYEQYF; cdr3_nt: TGTGCCAGCAGCTTAGCAGCAGGCTCCTACGAGCAGTACTTC
clone_size: NA; j_call: TRBJ2-2; d_call: NA; v_call: TRBV5-5; cdr3_aa: CASSTRNGELFF; cdr3_nt: TGTGCCAGCAGCACTAGAAACGGGGAGCTGTTTTTT
clone_size: few; j_call: TRBJ2-3; d_call: NA; v_call: TRBV28; cdr3_aa: CASSSAGAGKADTQYF; cdr3_nt: TGTGCCAGCAGTTCCGCCGGGGCAGGGAAGGCAGATACGCAGTATTTT
clone_size: NA; j_call: TRBJ2-4; d_call: NA; v_call: TRBV6-1; cdr3_aa: CASSQGTGAGIQYF; cdr3_nt: TGTGCCAGCAGTCAGGGGACGGGCGCAGGGATTCAGTACTTC
clone_size: few; j_call: TRBJ2-1; d_call: TRBD1; v_call: TRBV20-1; cdr3_aa: CSAPVQDRGSYNEQFF; cdr3_nt: TGCAGTGCGCCGGTCCAGGACAGGGGTTCCTACAATGAGCAGTTCTTC
clone_size: NA; j_call: TRBJ1-2; d_call: NA; v_call: TRBV6-4; cdr3_aa: CASSESGDYGYTF; cdr3_nt: TGTGCCAGCAGTGAGTCCGGGGACTATGGCTACACCTTC
clone_size: NA; j_call: TRBJ2-1; d_call: NA; v_call: TRBV2; cdr3_aa: CASTPGGQIYNEQFF; cdr3_nt: TGTGCCAGCACCCCGGGGGGCCAGATCTACAATGAGCAGTTCTTC
clone_size: NA; j_call: TRBJ1-6; d_call: NA; v_call: TRBV21-1; cdr3_aa: CASSKAVRDGRNSPLHF; cdr3_nt: TGTGCCAGCAGCAAAGCTGTCCGGGACGGTAGGAATTCACCCCTCCACTTT
clone_size: once; j_call: TRBJ2-7; d_call: NA; v_call: TRBV28; cdr3_aa: CARSATSIYEQYF; cdr3_nt: TGTGCCCGCAGCGCGACTAGTATCTACGAGCAGTACTTC
clone_size: once; j_call: TRBJ2-1; d_call: NA; v_call: TRBV24-1; cdr3_aa: CATPGGANNEQFF; cdr3_nt: TGTGCCACCCCTGGAGGGGCTAACAATGAGCAGTTCTTC
clone_size: NA; j_call: TRBJ2-6; d_call: NA; v_call: TRBV6-5; cdr3_aa: CASSYNGAGANVLTF; cdr3_nt: TGTGCCAGCAGTTACAACGGGGCTGGGGCCAACGTCCTGACTTTC
clone_size: NA; j_call: TRBJ2-3; d_call: TRBD2; v_call: TRBV10-1; cdr3_aa: CASSEDLAAPDTQYF; cdr3_nt: TGCGCCAGCAGTGAGGATCTAGCGGCCCCAGATACGCAGTATTTT
clone_size: NA; j_call: TRBJ2-7; d_call: NA; v_call: TRBV27; cdr3_aa: CASNHEQYF; cdr3_nt: TGTGCCAGCAATCACGAGCAGTACTTC
clone_size: few; j_call: TRBJ2-7; d_call: TRBD1; v_call: TRBV10-1; cdr3_aa: CASSEGQGVPNSYEQYF; cdr3_nt: TGCGCCAGCAGTGAGGGACAGGGTGTACCCAACTCCTACGAGCAGTACTTC
clone_size: few; j_call: TRBJ2-3; d_call: NA; v_call: TRBV7-2; cdr3_aa: CASSFNARQQYF; cdr3_nt: TGTGCCAGCAGCTTTAATGCCCGACAGCAGTATTTT
clone_size: NA; j_call: TRBJ1-1; d_call: TRBD1; v_call: TRBV5-1; cdr3_aa: CASSLEARGLTEAFF; cdr3_nt: TGCGCCAGCAGCTTGGAAGCCAGGGGGCTCACTGAAGCTTTCTTT
clone_size: NA; j_call: TRBJ2-7; d_call: TRBD1; v_call: TRBV27; cdr3_aa: CASSPGTGRGWRTHEQYF; cdr3_nt: TGTGCCAGCAGTCCCGGGACAGGGAGAGGATGGAGGACCCACGAGCAGTACTTC
clone_size: NA; j_call: TRBJ2-7; d_call: NA; v_call: TRBV27; cdr3_aa: CASSPSSAGPGAQYF; cdr3_nt: TGTGCCAGCAGTCCCTCCAGCGCAGGGCCAGGGGCCCAGTACTTC
clone_size: NA; j_call: TRBJ2-7; d_call: NA; v_call: TRBV6-6; cdr3_aa: CATTGTSYEQYF; cdr3_nt: TGTGCCACCACAGGGACGTCCTACGAGCAGTACTTC
clone_size: few; j_call: TRBJ2-5; d_call: NA; v_call: TRBV9; cdr3_aa: CASSVEPTGETQYF; cdr3_nt: TGTGCCAGCAGCGTAGAGCCAACAGGAGAGACCCAGTACTTC